This note documents a single T cell receptor (beta chain) sequence. Clones were read by immunoSEQ multiplex PCR, and TCRdb kept only the in-frame ones, dropping some. The sample carries roughly 59,000 clones, around 90% recorded once. The data stem from a study of T cell changes during pregnancy in multiple sclerosis. The CDR3 length is 14 residues. Germline-derived CDR1 and CDR2 are SEHNR and FQNEAQ (reference sequence). The trim removed 5 bases at V and 5 bases at J, leaving 5 bases unmatched. The sequence came from a female donor in good health, enrolled as a control in a pregnancy study. Sequenced material: peripheral blood, taken in the third trimester of pregnancy. The chain employs TRBV7-9 and TRBJ2-5; 10 nucleotides match TRBD1. Here the CDR3 DNA reads TGTGCCAGCAGCCGGACAGGGGGTCATGAGACCCAGTACTTC. Translating it yields CASSRTGGHETQYF.